The rows below give T cell receptor beta chains drawn from one sample of a study of shared clonotypes between healthy human individuals. Method: immunoSEQ multiplex PCR; TCRdb's copy keeps in-frame clones and lacks some. This table has roughly 1,500,000 clones, around 98% appearing once. The sequencing sample was made of naive CD4+ T cells sorted from blood. The origin of the receptors is a man aged 30-40 years in good health. Each CDR3 is given with its conserved first and last residue. The order of the fields is V gene, J gene, clone size, D gene, CDR3 DNA, CDR3 protein. D genes are given only for firm matches. Not all rows give a size; the values are once, few, many and, for expanded clones, a class.

>TRBV28|TRBJ1-5|.|.
TGTGCCAGCAGTTTATTAGGGGTCAGGGTTTTGCATTTT
CASSLLGVRVLHF
>TRBV9|TRBJ2-1|.|.
TGTGCCAGCAGCGTTGAGCTTAAGTCCCACAATGAGCAGTTCTTC
CASSVELKSHNEQFF
>TRBV5-1|TRBJ2-7|.|TRBD2
TGCGCCAGCAGCTTGAGGACTAGCGGGAGAGACGAGCAGTACTTC
CASSLRTSGRDEQYF
>TRBV7-8|TRBJ1-5|once|TRBD1
TGTGCCAGCAGCCCTCTATTGGGACAGGGGCGTCAGCCCCAGCATTTT
CASSPLLGQGRQPQHF
>TRBV28|TRBJ2-3|.|TRBD1
TGTGCCAGCAGTTTACCCGGACAGGGCACAGATACGCAGTATTTT
CASSLPGQGTDTQYF
>TRBV5-8|TRBJ2-1|.|.
TGTGCCAGCAGCTACGCAAAAATAGCGGATAACTACAATGAGCAGTTCTTC
CASSYAKIADNYNEQFF
>TRBV5-5|TRBJ1-2|.|.
TGTGCCAGCAGCTTGCGTACTGGGGCAGGAAGAACTAACTATGGCTACACCTTC
CASSLRTGAGRTNYGYTF
>TRBV5-1|TRBJ2-5|.|.
TGCGCCAGCAGCTTGTCCCGGTCGGAGACCCAGTACTTC
CASSLSRSETQYF
>TRBV20-1|TRBJ1-1|.|.
TGCAGTGCTAGATTGAACACTGAAGCTTTCTTT
CSARLNTEAFF
>TRBV5-1|TRBJ2-3|once|TRBD1
TGCGCCAGCACCCCCGGGACAGGGGGCACCGATACGCAGTATTTT
CASTPGTGGTDTQYF
>TRBV9|TRBJ2-1|.|.
TGTGCCAGCAGCGTACAACTAGCCTACAATGAGCAGTTCTTC
CASSVQLAYNEQFF
>TRBV11-2|TRBJ2-2|.|.
TGTGCCAGCAGCTTAGTACGGAACACCGGGGAGCTGTTTTTT
CASSLVRNTGELFF
>TRBV18|TRBJ1-1|.|TRBD1
TGTGCCAGCTCACCAGTGGGACAGGGAAACACTGAAGCTTTCTTT
CASSPVGQGNTEAFF
>TRBV5-6|TRBJ2-1|.|.
TGTGCCAGCAGCCCCGACAGCAATTACAATGAGCAGTTCTTC
CASSPDSNYNEQFF
>TRBV18|TRBJ2-7|.|TRBD1
TGTGCCAGCTCACCGGGCTCCGGGACAGGGATTTCCTACGAGCAGTACTTC
CASSPGSGTGISYEQYF
>TRBV6-6|TRBJ2-7|.|TRBD1
TGTGCCAGCAGCCAGACAGGGGGGGGCTACGAGCAGTACTTC
CASSQTGGGYEQYF
>TRBV18|TRBJ1-4|once|TRBD1
TGTGCCAGCTCCCAAGACAGGGCCTATGAAAAACTGTTTTTT
CASSQDRAYEKLFF
>TRBV4-1|TRBJ2-1|.|.
TGCGCCAGCAGCCAAGTAGGGCTCCTCGTGGATGAGCAGTTCTTC
CASSQVGLLVDEQFF
>TRBV30|TRBJ1-5|.|TRBD1
TGTGCCTGGGGCGACAGGGAAGGTCAGCCCCAGCATTTT
CAWGDREGQPQHF
>TRBV9|TRBJ2-3|once|TRBD2
TGTGCCAGCAGCAGGACTAGCGGGGACACAGATACGCAGTATTTT
CASSRTSGDTDTQYF
>TRBV19|TRBJ2-3|.|.
TGTGCCAGTAGAAGCAGCCTCACAGATACGCAGTATTTT
CASRSSLTDTQYF
>TRBV4-3|TRBJ2-5|.|TRBD1
TGCGCCAGCAGCCTTGGACAGGGCGGGCGAGAGACCCAGTACTTC
CASSLGQGGRETQYF
>TRBV5-1|TRBJ2-4|.|.
TGCGCCAGCAGCTGGGACCAGCGGGCGGCCAAAAACATTCAGTACTTC
CASSWDQRAAKNIQYF
>TRBV19|TRBJ1-2|.|.
TGTGCCAGTAGTGTCGGACTTGGCTACACCTTC
CASSVGLGYTF
>TRBV29-1|TRBJ2-3|.|TRBD1
TGCAGCGTCGGGACAGGGGCGGAAGATACGCAGTATTTT
CSVGTGAEDTQYF
>TRBV5-6|TRBJ2-7|.|TRBD2
TGTGCCAGCAGCTTGCGCGCTAGCGGGAGGGCCAGGTACGAGCAGTACTTC
CASSLRASGRARYEQYF
>TRBV9|TRBJ2-2|.|.
TGTGCCAGCAGCCCTTTTTTTAGGCGGACTCAAGACACCGGGGAGCTGTTTTTT
CASSPFFRRTQDTGELFF
>TRBV15|TRBJ2-3|.|.
TGTGCCACCAGCAGAGATGTAACGGGAGTAACAGATACGCAGTATTTT
CATSRDVTGVTDTQYF
>TRBV29-1|TRBJ1-5|.|.
TGCAGCGTCGGGATGAGCAATCAGCCCCAGCATTTT
CSVGMSNQPQHF
>TRBV28|TRBJ1-4|once|TRBD1
TGTGCCAGCAGAAGACAGGGAACAACTAATGAAAAACTGTTTTTT
CASRRQGTTNEKLFF
>TRBV4-1|TRBJ1-3|.|.
TGCGCCAGCAGCCAAGGAGGTTTATCTGGAAACACCATATATTTT
CASSQGGLSGNTIYF
>TRBV28|TRBJ1-1|.|.
TGTGCCAGCAGTTTTCCCGGGTCTGCTGCTTTCTTT
CASSFPGSAAFF
>TRBV5-1|TRBJ1-4|.|TRBD1
TGCGCCAGCAGCCTCGTACAGGGGGCTGAGAATGAAAAACTGTTTTTT
CASSLVQGAENEKLFF
>TRBV27|TRBJ1-2|.|.
TGTGCCAGCAGTTCCCCCCTAAGCCAGGGGCTATGGTGGACCTTC
CASSSPLSQGLWWTF
>TRBV27|TRBJ2-1|once|TRBD2
TGTGCCAGCAGTTTATCGAATAGCGGGATCTACAATGAGCAGTTCTTC
CASSLSNSGIYNEQFF
>TRBV6-5|TRBJ2-3|.|.
TGTGCCAGCAGTTACCAGGGAGGATCGACAGATACGCAGTATTTT
CASSYQGGSTDTQYF
>TRBV5-4|TRBJ2-7|.|.
TGTGCCAGCAGCTTGGAGGCAGGGACGGGCTACGAGCAGTACTTC
CASSLEAGTGYEQYF
>TRBV30|TRBJ1-5|.|.
TGTGCCTGGACGGGAGGTAGCAATCAGCCCCAGCATTTT
CAWTGGSNQPQHF
>TRBV9|TRBJ2-3|.|TRBD2
TGTGCCAGCAGCGTAGGCTCTAGCGGAACTAGCACAGATACGCAGTATTTT
CASSVGSSGTSTDTQYF
>TRBV10-3|TRBJ2-6|.|.
TGTGCCATCAGGGAAGAACTAGCTGTCGCCAACGTCCTGACTTTC
CAIREELAVANVLTF
>TRBV7-9|TRBJ1-5|.|.
TGTGCCAGCAGCTCAGGGAGCCTGGGGAGCAATCAGCCCCAGCATTTT
CASSSGSLGSNQPQHF
>TRBV6-6|TRBJ2-3|once|.
TGTGCCAGCAGTCACCCTTTAAGGGGGGGTCCAGATACGCAGTATTTT
CASSHPLRGGPDTQYF
>TRBV5-5|TRBJ2-7|.|TRBD2
TGTGCCAGCAGCTTGGCTAGCGGCCCCTACGAGCAGTACTTC
CASSLASGPYEQYF
>TRBV15|TRBJ2-1|.|.
TGTGCCACCAGCAGAGATGCAACTAGCAACGATGAGCAGTTCTTC
CATSRDATSNDEQFF
>TRBV5-1|TRBJ2-3|.|.
TGCGCCAGCAGCTTGTACCGGGCCCCGACAGATACGCAGTATTTT
CASSLYRAPTDTQYF
>TRBV5-4|TRBJ1-2|.|.
TGTGCCAGCAGCGCTACAGGGAACTATGGCTACACCTTC
CASSATGNYGYTF
>TRBV10-3|TRBJ1-5|.|.
TGTGCCATCAGTGAGTCGTCGTCCTCGGGCAATCAGCCCCAGCATTTT
CAISESSSSGNQPQHF
>TRBV7-9|TRBJ2-2|.|.
TGTGCCAGCAGCTTAGGTCTGTGGACCGGGGAGCTGTTTTTT
CASSLGLWTGELFF
>TRBV18|TRBJ2-1|once|TRBD1
TGTGCCAGCTCAACCCGGACAGGGGTCTCCTACAATGAGCAGTTCTTC
CASSTRTGVSYNEQFF
>TRBV7-6|TRBJ2-7|.|.
TGTGCCAGCAGCTTAGCCGCAGGTCAACTTTACGAGCAGTACTTC
CASSLAAGQLYEQYF
>TRBV7-9|TRBJ2-5|.|TRBD2
TGTGCCAGCAGCTTAGGACTAGCGGGAGGGCACCAACAAGAGACCCAGTACTTC
CASSLGLAGGHQQETQYF
>TRBV14|TRBJ2-1|.|.
TGTGCCAGCAGCCAGGAGGCACTGTCGTTTGGGAATGAGCAGTTCTTC
CASSQEALSFGNEQFF
>TRBV29-1|TRBJ2-1|.|.
TGCAGCGCTGGTCGCAATGAGCAGTTCTTC
CSAGRNEQFF
>TRBV19|TRBJ1-1|.|.
TGTGCCAGTAAGACAGTTTCGAACACTGAAGCTTTCTTT
CASKTVSNTEAFF
>TRBV25-1|TRBJ2-1|once|TRBD2
TGTGCCAGCAGGGGACTAGCGGGCCTTGAGCAGTTCTTC
CASRGLAGLEQFF
>TRBV6-5|TRBJ1-4|.|TRBD1
TGTGCCAGCAGTTTCCGACAGGGGGCTAGGGAAAAACTGTTTTTT
CASSFRQGAREKLFF
>TRBV5-1|TRBJ2-7|.|.
TGCGCCAGCAGCCCGCTGATCGGAACGGGATACGAGCAGTACTTC
CASSPLIGTGYEQYF